Below are 28 T cell receptor beta chains sequenced from a single sample in a study of preoperative IRX-2 immunotherapy in early breast cancer. The treatment is: preoperative locoregional IRX-2 cytokine immunotherapy. This table comes from immunoSEQ multiplex PCR, and its TCRdb copy is limited to in-frame clones, with some not included. Of about 62,000 clones in the sample, approximately 94% were seen once. This specimen was acquired from a patient treated with IRX-2 immunotherapy. The receptor source for this set is a human donor with breast cancer.

The V call is TRBV5-1, the J call TRBJ2-3, with 10 bases fitting TRBD1. V was clipped by 0 bases and J by 4 bases; unmatched bases: 5. The CDR3 covers 16 residues. Germline V gives CDR1 SGHRS, CDR2 YFSETQ. CDR3 nucleotides: TGCGCCAGCAGCTTGGGGGGGGACAGGGGTTCAGATACGCAGTATTTT. Encoded protein: CASSLGGDRGSDTQYF. The whole variable domain, remainder taken from reference TRBV5-1 and TRBJ2-3, is KAGVTQTPRYLIKTRGQQVTLSCSPISGHRSVSWYQQTPGQGLQFLFEYFSETQRNKGNFPGRFSGRQFSNSRSEMNVSTLELGDSALYLCASSLGGDRGSDTQYFGPGTRLTVL.

The chain uses TRBV28 and TRBJ2-7; D possibly corresponds to TRBD1 (7 bases). In germline, CDR1 is MDHEN, CDR2 SYDVKM. The CDR3 consists of 14 residues. V was cut by 10 bases and J by 3 bases, with 19 bases left in between. This CDR3 is CATDPGDRSYEQYF. The CDR3, as DNA: TGTGCCACCGATCCGGGGGACAGAAGCTACGAGCAGTACTTC. The variable domain in full, completed from reference TRBV28 and TRBJ2-7, reads DVKVTQSSRYLVKRTGEKVFLECVQDMDHENMFWYRQDPGLGLRLIYFSYDVKMKEKGDIPEGYSVSREKKERFSLILESASTNQTSMYLCATDPGDRSYEQYFGPGTRLTVT.

Relative to its sample, this clone is medium-sized. The rearrangement uses TRBV13 and TRBJ2-5; TRBD2 aligns across 9 bases. The CDR3 has 18 amino acids. Trimming removed 5 bases from V and 1 base from J; junction bases left unmatched: 14. In germline, CDR1 is PRHDT, CDR2 FYEKMQ (reference sequence). The CDR3 here is CASSPSGGGVMIQETQYF. The CDR3 DNA reads TGTGCCAGCAGCCCTAGTGGCGGGGGGGTGATGATCCAAGAGACCCAGTACTTC. Drawing the rest from reference TRBV13 and TRBJ2-5, the complete variable domain is AAGVIQSPRHLIKEKRETATLKCYPIPRHDTVYWYQQGPGQDPQFLISFYEKMQSDKGSIPDRFSAQQFSDYHSELNMSSLELGDSALYFCASSPSGGGVMIQETQYFGPGTRLLVL.

V usage is TRBV19 and J usage is TRBJ1-1; D gene uncertain. CDR1 is LNHDA and CDR2 is SQIVND in the germline V gene (reference sequence). The CDR3 contains 16 residues. The V and J ends lost 5 bases and 0 bases respectively, with 16 bases between them. CDR3 residues: CASSSGKSLVNTEAFF. As DNA, the CDR3 is TGTGCCAGTAGTTCTGGGAAAAGCTTAGTGAACACTGAAGCTTTCTTT.

CDR3 DNA sequence: TGTGCCAGCAGTTTATTTGGGGAGACCCAGTACTTC. This translates into CASSLFGETQYF. The rearrangement uses TRBV27 and TRBJ2-5; D unclear. The CDR3 is 12 amino acids. V was cut by 1 base and J by 5 bases, with 5 bases left in between. Germline loops: CDR1 MNHEY, CDR2 SMNVEV (reference sequence).

The chain carries TRBV6-6 and TRBJ2-1; 8 positions match TRBD2. Trimming removed 6 bases from V and 8 bases from J; junction bases left unmatched: 12. The germline V gene has CDR1 MNHNY and CDR2 SVGAGI (reference sequence). The CDR3 has 15 residues. The CDR3 reads CASRPGIAGYHEQFF. The CDR3 DNA reads as TGTGCCAGCAGGCCGGGGATAGCGGGGTATCATGAGCAGTTCTTC.

The genes are TRBV27 and TRBJ2-4; D possibly uses TRBD1 or TRBD2 (5 bases each). Germline lookup yields CDR1 MNHEY and CDR2 SMNVEV (reference sequence). The CDR3 totals 14 residues. The germline V and J ends were trimmed by 7 bases and 1 base, with 11 bases remaining between them. CDR3: CASNPWGAKNIQYF. The CDR3 region has the DNA TGTGCCAGCAACCCCTGGGGGGCCAAAAACATTCAGTACTTC.

The V and J genes are TRBV6-1 and TRBJ2-7; the D gene could be TRBD1 or TRBD2 (5 bases each). V lost 7 bases and J 0 bases, leaving 16 bases between the germline ends. The CDR3 is made up of 15 amino acids. Germline V lookup: CDR1 MNHNS, CDR2 SASEGT. CDR3 loop: CASKPGTESSYEQYF. The CDR3, as DNA: TGTGCCAGCAAGCCCGGGACCGAAAGCTCCTACGAGCAGTACTTC.

This clone has only one observation. This chain links TRBV7-9 with TRBJ2-7, with D possibly being TRBD1 (6 bases). Looked up from germline, CDR1 is SEHNR and CDR2 is FQNEAQ (reference sequence). The CDR3 is 15 amino acids. Trimming left V 1 base short and J 7 bases short, with 17 bases between. The CDR3 DNA follows: TGTGCCAGCAGCTTAGGTGGGGGCAATCCTCGGGAGCAGTACTTC. The encoded protein is CASSLGGGNPREQYF.

This chain uses TRBV21-1 with TRBJ1-6. TRBV21-1 is noted as a pseudogene. This CDR3 contains 14 residues. The CDR3 sequence: CASLHGGGNSPLHF. CDR3 DNA: TGTGCCAGCTTACACGGCGGGGGTAATTCACCCCTCCACTTT.

The J gene is TRBJ2-7, the V gene TRBV15; D uncertain. The V end was cut by 7 bases, the J end by 1 base, with 11 bases between. The CDR3 loop spans 13 amino acids. The V gene's germline CDR1 is LNHNV and CDR2 YYDKDF (reference sequence). The CDR3 nucleotides are TGTGCCACCACCCAATCCGGGTCCTACGAGCAGTACTTC. This gives the protein CATTQSGSYEQYF.

This chain joins TRBV6-1 and TRBJ1-6, with D maybe TRBD1 (6 bases). V lost 11 bases to trimming and J lost 3 bases, with 17 bases between them. The germline CDR1 and CDR2 sequences are MNHNS and SASEGT. The CDR3 spans 15 residues. The CDR3 DNA reads TGTGCCGTACAAGGACAGAGCTTCTATAATTCACCCCTCCACTTT. Protein: CAVQGQSFYNSPLHF.

The gene calls are TRBV11-3 and TRBJ2-5, with 13 bases fitting TRBD2. The CDR3 extends over 16 amino acids. CDR1 SGHNT and CDR2 YENEEA come from the germline V gene. The ends lost 5 bases at V and 1 base at J; junction bases unmatched: 4. Here the CDR3 reads CASSSGLAGAQETQYF. As DNA, the CDR3 is TGTGCCAGCAGCAGCGGACTAGCGGGGGCCCAAGAGACCCAGTACTTC.

V and J are TRBV18 and TRBJ2-2; D unresolved. CDR1 KGHSH and CDR2 LQKENI come from the germline V gene. V lost 1 base to trimming and J lost 0 bases, with 9 bases between them. There are 16 residues in the CDR3. The CDR3: CASSPRRLSNTGELFF. CDR3 DNA sequence: TGTGCCAGCTCACCACGGCGGCTATCGAACACCGGGGAGCTGTTTTTT.

This chain connects TRBV25-1 to TRBJ2-1, with TRBD2 matching 10 bases. The CDR3 sequence is 15 residues long. The germline V gene encodes CDR1 MGHDK and CDR2 SYGVNS. J was trimmed by 7 bases and V by 6 bases; bases with no gene match: 9. DNA for the CDR3: TGTGCCAGCAGCCCCCCAAGCGGGAGGGCGAATGAGCAGTTCTTC. Translation gives CASSPPSGRANEQFF.

The V call is TRBV9, the J call TRBJ2-2, with D tentatively TRBD1 (6 bases). Germline CDR1 reads SGDLS; CDR2 reads YYNGEE. V dropped 4 bases and J dropped 7 bases, with 8 bases sitting between them. This CDR3 is built from 12 residues. The CDR3 is CASSQQGGELFF. The CDR3 nucleotides read TGTGCCAGCAGCCAACAGGGCGGGGAGCTGTTTTTT.

The J gene is TRBJ1-4, the V gene TRBV6-6, with D possibly TRBD1 on 5 matching bases. Trimming pared 5 bases from V and 8 bases from J, leaving 9 bases between. The CDR3 consists of 12 residues. Germline V gene data show CDR1 as MNHNY and CDR2 as SVGAGI (reference sequence). DNA for the CDR3: TGTGCCAGCAGTGGTTGGGGGGAAAAACTGTTTTTT. It translates to CASSGWGEKLFF.

The chain combines TRBV6-5 with TRBJ2-1; 12 bases match TRBD2. Germline-derived CDR1 and CDR2 are MNHEY and SVGAGI. The length of the CDR3 is 13 residues. After removal of 6 bases from V and 14 bases from J, the junction contained 8 bases not matched to a gene. The CDR3 is CASSYTSGRFEFF. The CDR3 coding sequence is TGTGCCAGCAGCTACACTAGCGGGAGGTTTGAGTTCTTC.

This chain joins TRBV7-9 and TRBJ2-7; possibly TRBD1 or TRBD2 for D (5 bases each). CDR1 is SEHNR, CDR2 FQNEAQ, per germline (reference sequence). V was trimmed by 7 bases and J by 0 bases, leaving 16 bases between them. The CDR3 sequence is 15 residues long. CDR3 coding DNA: TGTGCCAGCACCCATGGGACCTTCCCCTCCTACGAGCAGTACTTC. Translation: CASTHGTFPSYEQYF.

The V gene is TRBV5-5, the J gene TRBJ1-5; D unresolved. CDR1 is SGHKS, CDR2 YYEKEE, per germline (reference sequence). The germline V and J ends were trimmed by 2 bases and 10 bases, with 7 bases remaining between them. The CDR3 is 11 residues long. CDR3 residues: CASSLKYPQHF. The CDR3 bases are TGTGCCAGCAGCTTAAAGTATCCCCAGCATTTT. The full variable domain, rest sourced from reference TRBV5-5 and TRBJ1-5, is DAGVTQSPTHLIKTRGQQVTLRCSPISGHKSVSWYQQVLGQGPQFIFQYYEKEERGRGNFPDRFSARQFPNYSSELNVNALLLGDSALYLCASSLKYPQHFGDGTRLSIL.

The genes are TRBV6-5 and TRBJ2-5; D may correspond to TRBD1 or TRBD2 (5 bases each). V lost 2 bases and J 7 bases, leaving 17 bases between the germline ends. This CDR3 comprises 15 residues. Germline CDR1 and CDR2: MNHEY and SVGAGI. The CDR3 spells CASSYNPGPLSTQYF. CDR3 DNA sequence: TGTGCCAGCAGTTACAACCCGGGACCCTTATCGACCCAGTACTTC.

This clone was found once. The CDR3 bases are TGTGCCAGCAGTTTAGCGGGGTTCCAAGAGACCCAGTACTTC. This translates into CASSLAGFQETQYF. The genes are TRBV6-6 and TRBJ2-5; 8 bases match TRBD2. Unmatched junction bases numbered 2, after V lost 4 bases and J lost 1 base. The CDR3 contains 14 residues. Germline V gives CDR1 MNHNY, CDR2 SVGAGI (reference sequence).

CDR3 region: CSVELGTGKDNVLTF. The CDR3 DNA sequence: TGCAGCGTTGAATTAGGGACAGGGAAGGACAACGTCCTGACTTTC. The chain joins TRBV29-1 to TRBJ2-6; TRBD1 aligns across 9 bases. The CDR3 has 15 amino acids. CDR1 and CDR2 from the germline V gene are SQVTM and ANQGSEA. Trimming cost V 2 bases and J 9 bases; bases outside gene matches: 8.

This CDR3 is CASSTPTSAKNIQYF. CDR3 sequence (DNA): TGCGCCAGCAGCACCCCTACTAGCGCCAAAAACATTCAGTACTTC. The J gene is TRBJ2-4, the V gene TRBV4-1; D might be TRBD2 (6 bases). The CDR3 runs 15 residues. Looked up from germline, CDR1 is MGHRA and CDR2 is YSYEKL. V was pared by 5 bases and J by 1 base, with 12 bases between.

The rearrangement uses TRBV29-1 and TRBJ2-7; 12 bases match TRBD1. Germline lookup yields CDR1 SQVTM and CDR2 ANQGSEA. Losses at the gene ends were 4 bases for V and 6 bases for J; bases not matched to a gene: 4. The CDR3 contains 13 residues. CDR3 nucleotide sequence: TGCAGCGTTGGGCGGGACAGGGGGCTCGAGCAGTACTTC. Translating it yields CSVGRDRGLEQYF.

The chain couples TRBV28 to TRBJ1-2; 8 nucleotides align to TRBD1. The CDR3 runs 13 residues. V lost 3 bases to trimming and J lost 8 bases; unmatched junction nucleotides: 5. Germline CDR1 MDHEN, CDR2 SYDVKM. CDR3 coding DNA: TGTGCCAGCAGTTTCTGGGCAGGGGGCGGCTACACCTTC. Translated: CASSFWAGGGYTF.

This clone was seen once. The chain has TRBV27 and TRBJ2-2, with D hard to call. Trimming cost V 5 bases and J 1 base, with 20 bases left between them. This CDR3 comprises 18 residues. Germline loops: CDR1 MNHEY, CDR2 SMNVEV (reference sequence). This CDR3 is CASSPRHRGNWNTGELFF. CDR3 DNA sequence: TGTGCCAGCAGTCCGCGTCACAGAGGAAACTGGAACACCGGGGAGCTGTTTTTT.

The chain is built from TRBV5-4 and TRBJ2-1; D is undetermined. The germline gives CDR1 SGHNT, CDR2 YYREEE (reference sequence). The V end was cut by 2 bases, the J end by 4 bases, with 1 base between. CDR3 length: 11 residues. In nucleotides, the CDR3 is TGTGCCAGCAGCTTTTACAATGAGCAGTTCTTC. Its protein product is CASSFYNEQFF.